Listed below are T cell receptor beta chains from one sample, sequenced in a study of T cells in Graves' hyperthyroidism and ophthalmopathy. One entry per CDR3 protein results from TCRdb running MiXCR on the multiplex PCR reads. The sample holds hundreds of thousands of distinct CDR3 sequences; about 35% are singletons and the top ten take less than 35%. Sequencing used blood. Every receptor here comes from a middle-aged woman with Graves' hyperthyroidism. The CDR3 runs from the conserved cysteine through the conserved F or W.

j_call v_call cdr3_aa
TRBJ2-7 TRBV12-3/TRBV12-4 CASSVLAGPYEQYF
TRBJ1-1 TRBV7-2 CASRTGWDTEAFF
TRBJ2-6 TRBV6-5 CASSPDSGANVLTF
TRBJ2-2 TRBV7-2 CATPLRTGGTGELFF
TRBJ2-5 TRBV6-2/TRBV6-3 CASSYPLAGEETQYF
TRBJ2-2 TRBV7-3 CASSVPTSPSTGELFF
TRBJ1-5 TRBV6-5 CASGGGRGNQPQHF
TRBJ2-2 TRBV9 CASSVVGTVNTGELFF
TRBJ1-3 TRBV25-1 CASSPRGDSGNTIYF
TRBJ1-5 TRBV7-9 CASSTTGSDQPQHF
TRBJ1-4 TRBV5-1 CASSAGQGRNNEKLFF
TRBJ1-1 TRBV10-2 CASSELILMNTEAFF
TRBJ1-3 TRBV4-1 CASSRGSTAGGNTIYF
TRBJ2-5 TRBV19 CASSTPKAGKETQYF
TRBJ2-2 TRBV10-3 CAIGNRDGELFF
TRBJ1-1 TRBV19 CASSIRGERAEAFF
TRBJ1-1 TRBV14 CASSQRRNGGEAFF
TRBJ2-6 TRBV7-9 CASRQITGTGVSSGANVLTF
TRBJ2-7 TRBV2 CASVETDGPYEQYF
TRBJ2-6 TRBV7-9 CASSLGAGSGANVLTF
TRBJ2-3 TRBV7-2 CASLLQAAWADTQYF
TRBJ1-5 TRBV7-9 CASSYDRVRQPQHF
TRBJ1-4 TRBV15 CATSRGQGSSEKLFF
TRBJ2-2 TRBV29-1 CSVDCVTGGWNTGELFF
TRBJ1-5 TRBV6-6 CASSQRGSNQPQHF
TRBJ1-5 TRBV2 CASRDPSNNQPQHF
TRBJ2-6 TRBV6-2/TRBV6-3 CASSYGRSSGANVLTF
TRBJ2-7 TRBV3-1 CASSQADRLPGGEQYF
TRBJ2-6 TRBV20-1 CSASPFDSGANVLTF
TRBJ2-7 TRBV7-9 CASSPSGGVDEQYF
TRBJ1-5 TRBV7-2 CASSLAPGRVNQPQHF
TRBJ1-3 TRBV4-3 CASSQDLGRSGNTIYF
TRBJ1-6 TRBV6-1 CASSVDRPGPLHF
TRBJ1-2 TRBV14 CASRQGVFTGYTF
TRBJ1-4 TRBV7-2 CASSPHRGSTNEKLFF
TRBJ1-1 TRBV7-6 CASSDATGWAFF
TRBJ2-7 TRBV6-5 CASSNTIEQYF
TRBJ2-7 TRBV14 CASSHREKQYF
TRBJ1-1 TRBV10-2 CASSEGGATEAFF
TRBJ1-5 TRBV29-1 CSVTPEGTGQPQHF
TRBJ1-1 TRBV7-3 CASSLSQASDHTEAFF
TRBJ1-1 TRBV6-1 CASSELARRNTEAFF
TRBJ1-1 TRBV7-2 CASSLVQRGAAFF
TRBJ1-2 TRBV12-3/TRBV12-4 CASRLTGGDGYTF
TRBJ1-1 TRBV5-1 CASSLGPLRDSVAFF
TRBJ2-6 TRBV10-3 CASSYGVKGGANVLTF
TRBJ1-2 TRBV14 CASSPIRTGGDNDYTF
TRBJ1-2 TRBV29-1 CSALGTDYGYTF
NA TRBV19 CASWTGSRGDEQFF
TRBJ2-7 TRBV7-2 CASSSTPLGPYEQYF
TRBJ1-2 TRBV20-1 CSATDAGGGYTF